Presented here are 6 T cell receptor beta chains from one specimen sequenced in a study of T-cell memory formation after mild COVID-19. Using its own MiXCR run on the 5' RACE reads, TCRdb lists one record per CDR3 protein. The sample has about 200,000 distinct CDR3 sequences; around 18% are singletons. Source material: PBMCs or a T cell subset sorted from them (not recorded which). The source of these receptors is an adult woman who had mild COVID-19 (a few samples of this study predate the infection). Cell type and time point are not known.

This clonotype was seen only a few times. The chain uses TRBV5-6 and TRBJ2-1, with TRBD1 as a possible D gene (6 bases). The V and J ends lost 2 bases and 4 bases respectively, with 10 bases between them. The length of the CDR3 is 14 residues. Germline loops: CDR1 SGHDT, CDR2 YYEEEE. CDR3 residues: CASSFRTDYNEQFF. DNA of the CDR3: TGTGCCAGCAGCTTCAGGACAGATTACAATGAGCAGTTCTTC. Full variable domain (remainder filled in from reference TRBV5-6 and TRBJ2-1): DAGVTQSPTHLIKTRGQQVTLRCSPKSGHDTVSWYQQALGQGPQFIFQYYEEEERQRGNFPDRFSGHQFPNYSSELNVNALLLGDSALYLCASSFRTDYNEQFFGPGTRLTVL.

The chain recombines TRBV25-1 with TRBJ1-2, with a possible D match to TRBD1 (5 bases). Germline V CDR1 and CDR2: MGHDK, SYGVNS. Trimming removed 8 bases at V and 5 bases at J, with 12 bases between. The CDR3 spans 12 residues. CDR3 nucleotide sequence: TGTGCCAGCTCTGAGGAGGGGTATGGCTACACCTTC. Protein product: CASSEEGYGYTF.

The V call is TRBV18, the J call TRBJ2-6; perhaps D is TRBD1 or TRBD2 (5 bases each). Germline values: CDR1 KGHSH, CDR2 LQKENI. The CDR3 loop spans 18 amino acids. V gave up 0 bases and J gave up 0 bases, with 12 bases separating them. The CDR3 bases are TGTGCCAGCTCACCACCGGGGACGGCCCTCTCTGGGGCCAACGTCCTGACTTTC. This translates into CASSPPGTALSGANVLTF.

V is TRBV7-9 and J is TRBJ2-2; the match to TRBD2 covers 13 bases. This CDR3 has 18 residues. J was trimmed by 0 bases and V by 10 bases; bases with no gene match: 11. CDR1 and CDR2 (germline): SEHNR, FQNEAQ (reference sequence). CDR3 sequence reads: CATTRALAGGPNTGELFF. DNA of the CDR3: TGTGCCACCACTCGGGCACTAGCGGGGGGGCCGAACACCGGGGAGCTGTTTTTT.

This clonotype was counted between two and nine times. J is TRBJ2-3 and V is TRBV10-3, with 7 positions matching TRBD2. The CDR3 runs to 13 residues. Germline CDR1 ENHRY, CDR2 SYGVKD. V dropped 7 bases and J dropped 10; count of bases not matched to a gene: 11. CDR3 loop: CAITPGLDGAQYF. The CDR3 DNA reads as TGTGCCATCACCCCCGGACTAGATGGGGCGCAGTATTTT.

V and J are TRBV10-3 and TRBJ1-5; D perhaps matches TRBD1 (5 bases). V lost 6 bases and J 13 bases, leaving 22 bases between the germline ends. The CDR3 covers 14 residues. Germline-derived CDR1 and CDR2 are ENHRY and SYGVKD. The CDR3 DNA sequence: TGTGCCATCAGCGCGATAGGGACCCAATCGGTACAGCATTTT. It codes for CAISAIGTQSVQHF.